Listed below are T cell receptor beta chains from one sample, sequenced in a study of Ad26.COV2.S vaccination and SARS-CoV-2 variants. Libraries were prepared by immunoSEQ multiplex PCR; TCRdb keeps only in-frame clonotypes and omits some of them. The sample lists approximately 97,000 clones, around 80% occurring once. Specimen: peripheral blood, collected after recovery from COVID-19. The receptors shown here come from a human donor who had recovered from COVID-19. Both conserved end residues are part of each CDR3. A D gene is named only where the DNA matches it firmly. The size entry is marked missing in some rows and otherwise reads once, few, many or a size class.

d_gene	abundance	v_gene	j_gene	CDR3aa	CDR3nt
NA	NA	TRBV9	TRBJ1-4	CASSVGWGNNEKLFF	TGTGCCAGCAGCGTAGGCTGGGGGAACAATGAAAAACTGTTTTTT
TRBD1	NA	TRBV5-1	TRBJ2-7	CASSLAGTGVIDEQYF	TGCGCCAGCAGCTTGGCCGGGACAGGGGTTATCGACGAGCAGTACTTC
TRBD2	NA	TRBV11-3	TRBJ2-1	CASSKRSGGRYEQFF	TGTGCCAGCAGCAAACGTAGCGGGGGGCGGTATGAGCAGTTCTTC
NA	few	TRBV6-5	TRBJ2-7	CASNPPGRSGEQYF	TGTGCCAGCAACCCGCCGGGACGGTCGGGAGAGCAGTACTTC
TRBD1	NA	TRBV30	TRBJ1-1	CAWGTGLNTEAFF	TGTGCCTGGGGGACAGGGCTTAACACTGAAGCTTTCTTT
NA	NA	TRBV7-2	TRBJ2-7	CASSLGVGSHEQYF	TGTGCCAGCAGCTTAGGGGTAGGGAGCCACGAGCAGTACTTC
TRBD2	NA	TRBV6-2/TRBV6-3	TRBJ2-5	CASSSGTSAKTQYF	TGTGCCAGCAGTTCTGGGACTAGCGCAAAGACCCAGTACTTC
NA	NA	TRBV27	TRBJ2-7	CASSLLSQLSYEQYF	TGTGCCAGCAGTTTATTATCTCAGCTCAGCTACGAGCAGTACTTC
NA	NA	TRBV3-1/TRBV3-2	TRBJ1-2	CASSSGVVGYTF	TGTGCCAGCAGCTCGGGAGTGGTCGGCTACACCTTC
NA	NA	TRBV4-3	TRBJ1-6	CASSQGQLRDNSPLHF	TGCGCCAGCAGCCAAGGCCAGTTGAGGGATAATTCACCCCTCCACTTT
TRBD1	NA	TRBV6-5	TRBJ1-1	CASRPKGAGNTEAFF	TGTGCCAGCAGACCTAAGGGGGCGGGGAACACTGAAGCTTTCTTT
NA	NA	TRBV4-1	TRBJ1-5	CASSQVDGNSNQPQHF	TGCGCCAGCAGCCAAGTCGACGGAAATAGCAATCAGCCCCAGCATTTT
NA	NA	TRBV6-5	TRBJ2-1	CASSPRHAINEQFF	TGTGCCAGCAGTCCTAGACACGCTATCAATGAGCAGTTCTTC
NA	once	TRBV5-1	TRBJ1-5	CASETYRGLAQPQHF	TGCGCCAGCGAAACTTATAGGGGGTTGGCTCAGCCCCAGCATTTT
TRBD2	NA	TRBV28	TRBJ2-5	CASSYLAGGGETQYF	TGTGCCAGCAGCTATCTAGCGGGGGGGGGAGAGACCCAGTACTTC
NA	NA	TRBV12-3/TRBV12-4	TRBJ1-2	CASSLANYGYTF	TGTGCCAGCAGTTTAGCCAACTATGGCTACACCTTC
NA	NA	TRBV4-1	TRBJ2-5	CASSQGRGFHETQYF	TGCGCCAGCAGTCAGGGGAGGGGGTTTCACGAGACCCAGTACTTC
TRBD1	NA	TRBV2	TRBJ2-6	CASTQGAGANVLTF	TGTGCCAGCACCCAGGGGGCTGGGGCCAACGTCCTGACTTTC
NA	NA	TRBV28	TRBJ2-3	CASMDQVLNTQYF	TGTGCCAGCATGGATCAAGTCCTCAATACGCAGTATTTT
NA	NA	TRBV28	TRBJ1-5	CASSSGKGVEVGQPQHF	TGTGCCAGCAGTTCCGGGAAGGGGGTCGAAGTAGGTCAGCCCCAGCATTTT
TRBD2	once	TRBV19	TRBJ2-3	CASSISGELTDTQYF	TGTGCCAGTAGTATTAGCGGGGAGCTCACAGATACGCAGTATTTT
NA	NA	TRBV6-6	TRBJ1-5	CASGMDVQPQHF	TGTGCCAGCGGAATGGACGTTCAGCCCCAGCATTTT
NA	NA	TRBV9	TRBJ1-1	CASSASSRGSDTEAFF	TGTGCCAGCAGCGCCAGTTCGCGGGGAAGCGACACTGAAGCTTTCTTT
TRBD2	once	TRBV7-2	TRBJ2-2	CASRPGGPNTGELFF	TGTGCCAGCAGACCGGGGGGGCCCAACACCGGGGAGCTGTTTTTT
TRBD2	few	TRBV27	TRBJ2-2	CASSLRLAGTGELFF	TGTGCCAGCAGTTTACGGCTAGCGGGGACCGGGGAGCTGTTTTTT
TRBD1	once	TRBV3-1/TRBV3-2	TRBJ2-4	CASSQGTGGDIQYF	TGTGCCAGCAGCCAGGGGACAGGAGGGGACATTCAGTACTTC
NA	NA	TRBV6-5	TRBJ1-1	CASSYGRGTEAFF	TGTGCCAGCAGTTACGGGCGAGGCACTGAAGCTTTCTTT
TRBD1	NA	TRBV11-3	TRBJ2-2	CASSIDRGTTGELFF	TGTGCCAGCAGCATCGACAGGGGAACAACCGGGGAGCTGTTTTTT
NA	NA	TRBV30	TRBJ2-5	CAWKGQGRETQYF	TGTGCCTGGAAAGGGCAGGGACGGGAGACCCAGTACTTC
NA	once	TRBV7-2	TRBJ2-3	CASSLAGTYPTDTQYF	TGTGCCAGCAGCTTAGCCGGGACTTACCCGACAGATACGCAGTATTTT
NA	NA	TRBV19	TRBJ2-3	CASSITGTVTDTQYF	TGTGCCAGTAGTATCACCGGGACTGTCACGGATACGCAGTATTTT
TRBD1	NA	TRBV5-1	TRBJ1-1	CASSLGGLTGFGTEAFF	TGCGCCAGCAGCTTGGGGGGATTGACAGGGTTCGGCACTGAAGCTTTCTTT
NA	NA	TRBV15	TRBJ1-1	CATSSRVTGTEAFF	TGTGCCACCAGCAGCCGCGTCACGGGCACTGAAGCTTTCTTT
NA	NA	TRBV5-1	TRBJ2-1	CAITTEYNEQFF	TGCGCCATAACGACAGAGTACAATGAGCAGTTCTTC
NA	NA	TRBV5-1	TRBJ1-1	CASSLVSAFDMNTEAFF	TGCGCCAGCAGCTTGGTGTCAGCATTCGACATGAACACTGAAGCTTTCTTT
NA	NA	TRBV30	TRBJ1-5	CAWRSGSSNQPQHF	TGTGCCTGGAGAAGTGGCAGCAGCAATCAGCCCCAGCATTTT
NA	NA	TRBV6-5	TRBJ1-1	CASSLSGQMNTEAFF	TGTGCCAGCAGTCTCTCTGGACAGATGAACACTGAAGCTTTCTTT
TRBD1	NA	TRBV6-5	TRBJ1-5	CASSNRDRNQPQHF	TGTGCCAGCAGTAACCGGGACAGAAATCAGCCCCAGCATTTT
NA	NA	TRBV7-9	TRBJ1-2	CASSLGTNLGYTF	TGTGCCAGCAGCTTAGGGACCAATTTAGGCTACACCTTC
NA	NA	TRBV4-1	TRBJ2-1	CASSPLSSYNEQFF	TGCGCCAGCAGCCCTCTGAGCTCCTACAATGAGCAGTTCTTC
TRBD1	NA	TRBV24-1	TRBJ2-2	CATSGGQGVVGELFF	TGTGCCACCAGTGGGGGACAGGGGGTCGTAGGGGAGCTGTTTTTT
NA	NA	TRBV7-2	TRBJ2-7	CASSSLSTLSYEQYF	TGTGCCAGCAGCTCCCTGTCGACGCTCTCCTACGAGCAGTACTTC
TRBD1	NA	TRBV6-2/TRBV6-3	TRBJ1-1	CASSLIGQAPEAFF	TGTGCCAGCAGTCTAATCGGACAGGCGCCTGAAGCTTTCTTT
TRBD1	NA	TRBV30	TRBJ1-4	CAWRGVGTGREKLFF	TGTGCCTGGAGAGGGGTGGGGACAGGGAGGGAAAAACTGTTTTTT
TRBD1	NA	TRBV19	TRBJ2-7	CASSLRGTGGYEQYF	TGTGCCAGTAGCCTACGCGGGACAGGGGGTTACGAGCAGTACTTC
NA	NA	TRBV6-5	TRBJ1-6	CASSLHNSPLHF	TGTGCCAGCAGTCTGCATAATTCACCCCTCCACTTT
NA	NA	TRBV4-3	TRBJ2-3	CASSREDTQYF	TGCGCCAGCAGCCGAGAGGATACGCAGTATTTT
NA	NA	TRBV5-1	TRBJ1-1	CASGWTTGYEAFF	TGCGCCAGCGGCTGGACGACAGGCTATGAAGCTTTCTTT
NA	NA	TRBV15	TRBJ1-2	CATSRGGKAGYGYTF	TGTGCCACCAGCAGAGGGGGCAAGGCTGGATATGGCTACACCTTC
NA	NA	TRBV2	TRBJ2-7	CASRSYEQYF	TGTGCCAGCAGGTCCTACGAGCAGTACTTC
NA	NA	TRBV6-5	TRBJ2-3	CASSIPPGQMDTQYF	TGTGCCAGCAGTATTCCCCCCGGTCAAATGGATACGCAGTATTTT
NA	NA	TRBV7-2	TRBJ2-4	CAIEDPRGLAKNIQYF	TGTGCCATCGAGGACCCGCGGGGTCTAGCCAAAAACATTCAGTACTTC
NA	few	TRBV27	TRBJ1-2	CASSPGEGSYGYTF	TGTGCCAGCAGTCCCGGAGAAGGTAGCTATGGCTACACCTTC
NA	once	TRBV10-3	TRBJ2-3	CAISATDTQYF	TGTGCCATCAGTGCCACAGATACGCAGTATTTT
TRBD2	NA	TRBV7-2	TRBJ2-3	CASSIGSGGRRTDTQYF	TGTGCCAGCAGCATAGGGTCCGGCGGGAGACGCACAGATACGCAGTATTTT
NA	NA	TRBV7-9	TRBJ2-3	CASSGSTYTDTQYF	TGTGCCAGCAGCGGATCCACTTACACAGATACGCAGTATTTT
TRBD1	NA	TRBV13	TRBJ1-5	CASSLGDRGDQPQHF	TGTGCCAGCAGCTTAGGGGACAGGGGGGATCAGCCCCAGCATTTT